Sequencing of this T cell receptor (beta chain) was carried out in a study of blood T cell repertoires in COVID-19. Across the study: Sample material is recorded as cDNA or gDNA derived from T cells, B-cell-depleted T cells, or PBMCs.

The protocol was immunoSEQ multiplex PCR, while the TCRdb copy is restricted to in-frame clones and leaves out a portion. The sample has 150,000 to 200,000 clones, roughly 87% seen once. The source material was peripheral blood. This TCR came from a man in his 60s with active or convalescent COVID-19.

The CDR3 sequence: CSVDRQQGFTDTQYF. CDR3 bases: TGCAGCGTTGACCGCCAACAGGGTTTCACAGATACGCAGTATTTT. The chain uses TRBV29-1 and TRBJ2-3; possibly TRBD1 for D (6 bases). V dropped 3 bases and J dropped 2 bases, with 15 bases sitting between them. The CDR3 runs 15 residues. In germline, CDR1 is SQVTM, CDR2 ANQGSEA.